One T cell receptor beta chain is described in this entry. The antigen it binds to is not known. Per-base quality was not reported, and no clone a single base away is much larger than it. Within the sample, other DNA sequences also encode this same CDR3. Using the deep immunoSEQ assay, multiplex PCR amplified TCR CDR3 regions from genomic DNA. Extracted genomic DNA from each cell subset was distributed evenly across all wells of several immunoSEQ 96-well plates, and each plate was treated as a replicate. For sorted subsets, each replicate PCR was loaded with about 0.2 ug genomic DNA, equivalent to 25,000 to 30,000 T cell genomes. The purified libraries were quantified using a Qubit 3.0 fluorometer, sized with a Bioanalyzer 2100, and then quantified again using the KAPA Library Quantification kit. Every immunoSEQ 96-well plate was sequenced on a dedicated single-read 150-cycle Illumina NextSeq 550 flow cell. The paper's data handling went like this. Because only junctional sequences without quality scores were contained in the immunoSEQ output, filtering matching that applied to full-length reads could not be performed. To assign V/J genes and CDR3, sequences were annotated using PyIR, a Python wrapper for IgBLAST v1.9, with IMGT germline references. Reads were removed for weak V/J assignments (E-value above 1e-6), missing CDR3, stop codons, out-of-frame junctions, or ambiguous translated residues. V3J clonotypes were defined by identical inferred V gene, J gene, and CDR3 amino acid sequence. The percentage overlap between two repertoires was calculated by dividing the number of shared unique clonotypes by the size of the smaller repertoire. RTK rarefaction, the Chao1 estimator, and Recon v2.1 estimates of unobserved clonotypes were used to assess repertoire richness. OLGA was used to compute generation probabilities for all TCRbeta clonotypes that the gDNA method yielded from a few donors. The clones in this table, taken by TCRdb from immuneACCESS, are in-frame only. Not every clone is retained; where verified, under half of the shortfall comes from an unresolved V gene, and the cause of the rest is unknown. V, J and clone size derive from that table, while D and trimming were established from the DNA sequence. This sample holds about 590,000 clones; nearly 97% were observed only once. The top ten clones comprise approximately 0.1% of the sample.

CD8 naive samples were obtained by positive selection for CCR7 among CD45RO-negative cells, yielding a CD45RA+CCR7+ population from which TemRA cells were excluded. The donors were healthy, HIV-negative adults who had no recently reported acute infections or vaccinations. Every donor was a Caucasian adult living in Nashville, Tennessee, USA. Blood was collected by leukapheresis, and PBMCs were isolated by Ficoll-Histopaque density gradient centrifugation and then cryopreserved in liquid nitrogen vapor phase. Analytical flow cytometry was used to check the purity and quantity of every magnetically sorted T cell population. Genomic DNA was isolated from every sorted fraction and measured by UV absorbance on a Nanodrop 2000c. The data originate from a study of shared clonotypes between healthy human individuals (TCRdb year 2020). Background for the entire study: The cohort comprised a couple of women and a few men aged 18 to 49 years. The study deeply sequenced blood TCR repertoires of five healthy adults to estimate repertoire size and the extent of clonotype sharing between individuals. Leukapheresis yielded between about 0.8 and 9.5 billion PBMCs per donor. Libraries were prepared and TCR repertoires were sequenced by different laboratories using diverse techniques, in order to increase sequencing depth and limit assay-specific biases. For each donor, CD4 naive and CD4 memory were each given three plates, CD8 naive was given two plates, and CD8 memory was given one plate.

The germline V gene (reference sequence) provides CDR1 MNHEY and CDR2 SMNVEV. V and J are truncated by 8 bases and 4 bases respectively, leaving an intervening sequence of 9 bases. The CDR3, cysteine through phenylalanine, is 11 amino acids long. CDR3 DNA only is kept here, 33 bases in frame from base 1. General study outcomes and caveats: Based on pairwise subsampling, the degree of clonotype sharing among donors was expected to be affected by sequencing depth. Because the study included only a small number of donors, the genetic and exposure-history diversity represented was limited. Compared with non-shared clonotypes, the clonotypes found in all four sorted-subset donors had higher generation probabilities. Sampling was limited to blood, and TCR repertoires in tissue likely differ from TCR repertoires in blood. Naive subsets generally had larger estimated clonotype richness than memory subsets. Incomplete sequencing was indicated by rarefaction of sorted-subset datasets, despite the large sequencing depth. When several donors were compared, the shared fraction of clonotypes was about 5.5% for naive CD4, around 3.6% for naive CD8, roughly 2.5% for memory CD4, and 0.4% for memory CD8.

The receptor's source is a woman in her 30s in good health. The V and J genes are TRBV27 and TRBJ2-7; the D segment could be TRBD1, given 5 matching bases. Sequencing used naive CD8+ T cells sorted from blood. What the cell subset or site label conveys for this sample: CD45RA+CCR7+. The sequenced DNA: TGTGCCAGCTCTCAGGGTTACGAGCAGTACTTC. This encodes CASSQGYEQYF.